A single T cell receptor beta chain is shown here with its context. Its cognate antigen has yet to be identified. Base qualities are missing; no much larger clone stands one base away. The CDR3 sequence holds 15 residues, the cysteine and phenylalanine included. CDR3 DNA is the only sequence kept; it has 45 bases, read in frame from the first base. CDR1 SGHTA and CDR2 FQGNSA were looked up in the germline V gene. Unmatched junction bases come to 5, with V trimmed by 2 bases and J by 6 bases. These data belong to a study of T cells after yellow fever vaccination (dated by TCRdb to the late 2010s). Describing the broader study: The SMART-Seq v4 Ultra Low Input RNA kit was used to prepare libraries from fractions with low cell numbers. Two healthy male donors, one aged 18 to 30 and one aged 30 to 40 years, were included in the cohort. Bulk PBMC replicates and cell subsets were isolated from blood drawn at multiple timepoints before and after both primary and secondary immunization. To track T-cell clones before and after primary and booster YFV17D yellow fever vaccination, bulk TCR alpha and beta repertoires were sequenced longitudinally.

What the study reported, not specific to this receptor: Only a couple of donors were included in the study, so the extent to which the findings can be generalized is limited. A small share of clonotypes occurred in both CD4 and CD8 compartments, likely arising from convergent recombination. Computational filtering was required because FACS-sorted repertoires could contain abundant contaminating clonotypes from the bulk population. After the booster, most clones that had expanded after primary vaccination were detected again (around 97% of CD4 and roughly 86% of CD8), suggesting broad maintenance of memory. The secondary T-cell response was found to be weaker but faster than the primary response, with a peak reached on day 5 rather than on day 15.

Explained via the paper, the treatment or condition label denotes: live attenuated yellow fever vaccine strain. At each blood-draw timepoint, two biological replicates of bulk PBMCs were obtained. PBMCs were isolated from peripheral blood using a standard Ficoll-Paque protocol. TriZol was used to extract RNA from bulk PBMCs, from CD4 and CD8 fractions, and from dextramer-positive and dextramer-negative fractions. TCR cDNA was made using 5'RACE template switching, a step that added a universal primer site and unique molecular identifiers. Priming of cDNA synthesis was performed from both the TCR alpha and TCR beta constant segments. Library amplification used two PCR steps, and the second PCR step added sample barcodes and sequencing adapters. Sequencing of the libraries was done on either Illumina HiSeq 2500 (2x100 bp) or NovaSeq (2x150 bp). Concerning the study's data processing: Demultiplexing of reads and collapsing into UMI consensus sequences were performed with MIGEC, and V(D)J alignment was carried out with MiXCR. Vaccine-responding clonotypes were identified with edgeR using replicate PBMC samples, with FDR below 0.01 and a log2 fold change above 5 up to day 15 being required. Bulk clonotypes were assigned CD4 or CD8 identity according to which sequenced CD4 or CD8 repertoire held them at higher abundance. TCRdb reprocessed the public reads (quality trimming at Q25 with fastp, clone calling with MiXCR) and kept in-frame beta chains. Rows with one shared CDR3 protein collapse into an entry with the most common genes and DNA. These V and J calls are TCRdb output, not the study's own analysis. The sample table records 450,000 to 650,000 distinct CDR3 sequences; roughly 13% of these occur just once. The ten largest clones add up to about 14% of the sample.

This receptor was obtained from a man between 25 and 39 years old who received the YFV17D yellow fever vaccine. The chain is made from TRBV7-2 and TRBJ2-2; 8 middle bases align to TRBD1. The specimen was PBMCs, collected on the day of the yellow fever booster vaccination. The encoded CDR3 is CASSLQGAVAGELFF. The nucleotide sequence is TGTGCCAGCAGCTTACAGGGGGCGGTGGCCGGGGAGCTGTTTTTT.